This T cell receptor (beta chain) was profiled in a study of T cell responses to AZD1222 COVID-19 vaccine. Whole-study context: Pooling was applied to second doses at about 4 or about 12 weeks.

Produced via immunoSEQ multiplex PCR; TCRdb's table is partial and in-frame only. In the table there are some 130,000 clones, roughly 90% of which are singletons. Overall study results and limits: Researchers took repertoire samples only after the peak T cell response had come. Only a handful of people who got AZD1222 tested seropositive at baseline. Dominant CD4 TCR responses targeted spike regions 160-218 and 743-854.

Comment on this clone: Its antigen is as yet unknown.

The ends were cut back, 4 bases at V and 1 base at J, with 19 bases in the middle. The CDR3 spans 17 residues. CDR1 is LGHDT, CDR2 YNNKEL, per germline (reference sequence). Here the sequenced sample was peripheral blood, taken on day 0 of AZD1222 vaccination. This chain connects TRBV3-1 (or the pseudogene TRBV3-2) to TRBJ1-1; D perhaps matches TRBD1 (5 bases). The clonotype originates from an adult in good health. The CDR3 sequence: CASSLKRGGTGNTEAFF. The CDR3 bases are TGTGCCAGCAGCCTCAAGAGGGGCGGAACAGGGAACACTGAAGCTTTCTTT.